The 27 T cell receptor beta chains presented below share a single source sample, sequenced in a study of control samples from healthy donors and cancer patients. Measured with immunoSEQ multiplex PCR; TCRdb has only the in-frame clones, and not every one. This table holds 57,000 or so clones, roughly 89% found once. Input material: PBMCs. These receptors all come from a man aged 55 to 70 with colorectal cancer.

V and J are TRBV7-9 and TRBJ2-7, with 10 positions matching TRBD1. CDR3 length equals 15 residues. CDR1 is SEHNR and CDR2 is FQNEAQ in the germline V gene (reference sequence). V lost 3 bases and J lost 3; bases outside the gene matches: 5. Here the CDR3 DNA reads TGTGCCAGCAGCTTTGGGACAGGGGATATCTACGAGCAGTACTTC. Protein sequence: CASSFGTGDIYEQYF. Based on the CDR3 plus reference TRBV7-9 and TRBJ2-7, the full variable domain is DTGVSQNPRHKITKRGQNVTFRCDPISEHNRLYWYRQTLGQGPEFLTYFQNEAQLEKSRLLSDRFSAERPKGSFSTLEIQRTEQGDSAMYLCASSFGTGDIYEQYFGPGTRLTVT.

The chain carries TRBV6-5 and TRBJ2-5; D is unresolved. Germline-derived CDR1 and CDR2 are MNHEY and SVGAGI. V was trimmed by 0 bases and J by 4 bases, leaving 9 bases between them. The CDR3 has 14 residues. The CDR3 protein is CASSYSRWGETQYF. The DNA of the CDR3 is TGTGCCAGCAGTTACTCGCGTTGGGGAGAGACCCAGTACTTC.

The chain links TRBV5-1 to TRBJ2-2; D unclear. The germline V gene has CDR1 SGHRS and CDR2 YFSETQ. The V end was cut by 0 bases, the J end by 3 bases, with 6 bases between. This CDR3 contains 14 residues. In DNA, the CDR3 is TGCGCCAGCAGCTTGGATGGGGACACCGGGGAGCTGTTTTTT. The encoded protein is CASSLDGDTGELFF.

The chain joins TRBV7-2 to TRBJ1-4; 7 nucleotides agree with TRBD1. Germline V gene sequence: CDR1 SGHTA, CDR2 FQGNSA. The CDR3 totals 16 residues. V shed 0 bases, J shed 8 bases, and the junction held 9 bases outside the gene matches. Written as DNA, the CDR3 is TGTGCCAGCAGCTTAGCGTGGTCAGGGGGTAGGGAAAAACTGTTTTTT. As protein: CASSLAWSGGREKLFF.

The chain links TRBV9 to TRBJ1-3; D call uncertain. This CDR3 comprises 15 residues. Germline CDR1 reads SGDLS; CDR2 reads YYNGEE. Trimming stripped 3 bases from V and 0 bases from J, with 10 bases between. CDR3 DNA: TGTGCCAGCAGCGAAGGGAGCATCTCTGGAAACACCATATATTTT. It is translated as CASSEGSISGNTIYF. Complete variable domain (other parts from reference TRBV9 and TRBJ1-3): DSGVTQTPKHLITATGQRVTLRCSPRSGDLSVYWYQQSLDQGLQFLIQYYNGEERAKGNILERFSAQQFPDLHSELNLSSLELGDSALYFCASSEGSISGNTIYFGEGSWLTVV.

CDR3 loop: CASSYSGVGDTQYF. The CDR3 bases are TGTGCCAGCAGTTATTCCGGGGTCGGGGATACGCAGTATTTT. This rearrangement joins TRBV6-5 to TRBJ2-3; the D gene is possibly TRBD2 (5 bases). CDR3 length: 14 amino acids. Trimming pared 3 bases from V and 6 bases from J, leaving 13 bases between. CDR1 and CDR2 (germline): MNHEY, SVGAGI.

The genes are TRBV6-5 and TRBJ1-5; TRBD1 might be the D (5 bases). This CDR3 contains 15 residues. Germline CDR1 is MNHEY and CDR2 is SVGAGI. With 6 bases removed from V and 1 base from J, the gap between germline ends came to 13 bases. The CDR3 loop is CASRKEGRSNQPQHF. Written as DNA, the CDR3 is TGTGCCAGCAGAAAAGAGGGGAGAAGCAATCAGCCCCAGCATTTT.

This CDR3 reads CASGFPSSGGPWVHTQYF. The CDR3 DNA is TGTGCTAGTGGTTTCCCGTCGAGCGGAGGCCCATGGGTCCATACGCAGTATTTT. The chain couples TRBV12-5 to TRBJ2-3; the D gene is possibly TRBD2 (5 bases). Trimming shortened V by 3 bases and J by 7 bases, and 26 bases separated the two germline ends. The CDR3 is 18 residues long. Looked up from germline, CDR1 is LGHNT and CDR2 is FRNRAP. Combining the CDR3 with reference TRBV12-5 and TRBJ2-3 gives the whole variable domain DARVTQTPRHKVTEMGQEVTMRCQPILGHNTVFWYRQTMMQGLELLAYFRNRAPLDDSGMPKDRFSAEMPDATLATLKIQPSEPRDSAVYFCASGFPSSGGPWVHTQYFGPGTRLTVL.

The rearrangement links TRBV7-3 to TRBJ1-2, with TRBD1 matching over 7 bases. Germline V gene sequence: CDR1 SGHTA, CDR2 FQGTGA. The junction had 7 bases not matched to a gene; V was cut back by 5 bases and J by 7 bases. The CDR3 totals 13 residues. The DNA for the CDR3 is TGTGCCAGCAGCGCCTACAGGGGCTCTGGCTACACCTTC. Translation: CASSAYRGSGYTF.

The gene calls are TRBV6-2 or TRBV6-3 and TRBJ1-5, with D unclear. The germline gives CDR1 MNHEY, CDR2 SVGEGT. This CDR3 spans 13 amino acids. V was pared by 5 bases and J by 6 bases, with 11 bases between. The CDR3 loop reads CASSQSRVQPQHF. In DNA, the CDR3 is TGTGCCAGCAGTCAAAGTAGGGTTCAGCCCCAGCATTTT.

The genes are TRBV11-2 and TRBJ2-7, with D possibly called TRBD1 or TRBD2 (5 bases each). The V end was cut by 3 bases, the J end by 0 bases, with 9 bases between. Germline V gene sequence: CDR1 SGHAT, CDR2 FQNNGV. The CDR3 consists of 14 residues. CDR3 amino acids: CASSLGTLSYEQYF. The CDR3 nucleotides are TGTGCCAGCAGCTTGGGGACCCTCTCCTACGAGCAGTACTTC.

The V and J genes are TRBV9 and TRBJ2-2; 9 nucleotides line up with TRBD1. In germline, CDR1 is SGDLS, CDR2 YYNGEE. V gave up 4 bases and J gave up 1 base; unmatched junction bases: 5. The CDR3 runs to 16 residues. The CDR3 DNA follows: TGTGCCAGCAGCATAGGGACAGGGAGGAACACCGGGGAGCTGTTTTTT. Its translation is CASSIGTGRNTGELFF. Full variable domain (remainder filled in from reference TRBV9 and TRBJ2-2): DSGVTQTPKHLITATGQRVTLRCSPRSGDLSVYWYQQSLDQGLQFLIQYYNGEERAKGNILERFSAQQFPDLHSELNLSSLELGDSALYFCASSIGTGRNTGELFFGEGSRLTVL.

Only one count was recorded for this clone. The chain couples TRBV7-2 to TRBJ1-1; D uncertain. CDR3 size: 14 residues. In germline, CDR1 is SGHTA, CDR2 FQGNSA. Trimming removed 7 bases at V and 5 bases at J, with 17 bases between. The CDR3 sequence: CASTTTGGRTEAFF. For the CDR3, the DNA is TGTGCCAGCACCACGACCGGCGGCAGAACTGAAGCTTTCTTT.

This chain links TRBV2 with TRBJ2-1, with TRBD1 matching 8 bases. The CDR3 spans 14 residues. The V segment lost 5 bases and the J segment 6 bases; nucleotides outside the gene matches: 6. The germline gives CDR1 SNHLY, CDR2 FYNNEI. The CDR3 reads CASSWRTGSNEQFF. CDR3 DNA sequence: TGTGCCAGCAGTTGGCGGACAGGGAGCAATGAGCAGTTCTTC.

The CDR3 DNA sequence: TGTGCCAGCAGCCTGTCTGGGGTGACCCAGTACTTC. It encodes CASSLSGVTQYF. This chain connects TRBV3-1 (or the pseudogene TRBV3-2) to TRBJ2-5; D unclear. The CDR3 spans 12 residues. Germline V gives CDR1 LGHDT, CDR2 YNNKEL (reference sequence). The V end lost 4 bases, the J end lost 7 bases, and 10 bases lay between the germline ends.

The J gene is TRBJ2-2, the V gene TRBV7-3; 7 bases line up with TRBD1. CDR3 length: 17 residues. V shed 9 bases and J 2 bases; nucleotides not matched to a gene: 15. The germline gives CDR1 SGHTA, CDR2 FQGTGA. The CDR3 here is CASNIQGTVLNTGELFF. The CDR3 coding sequence is TGTGCCAGTAACATCCAGGGGACAGTTCTCAACACCGGGGAGCTGTTTTTT.

The chain carries TRBV19 and TRBJ1-1, with D possibly matching TRBD1 (6 bases). The germline V gene encodes CDR1 LNHDA and CDR2 SQIVND (reference sequence). The CDR3 sequence is 13 residues long. V gave up 9 bases and J gave up 0 bases, with 11 bases separating them. The CDR3 sequence is CASQTGLNTEAFF. DNA for the CDR3: TGTGCCAGCCAGACAGGCCTGAACACTGAAGCTTTCTTT. Combining the CDR3 with reference TRBV19 and TRBJ1-1 gives the whole variable domain DGGITQSPKYLFRKEGQNVTLSCEQNLNHDAMYWYRQDPGQGLRLIYYSQIVNDFQKGDIAEGYSVSREKKESFPLTVTSAQKNPTAFYLCASQTGLNTEAFFGQGTRLTVV.

The gene calls are TRBV3-1 (or the pseudogene TRBV3-2) and TRBJ2-3; 13 nucleotides align to TRBD2. CDR1 and CDR2 from the germline V gene are LGHDT and YNNKEL (reference sequence). Germline trimming cut 4 bases from V and 5 bases from J; bases unmatched to any gene: 9. The CDR3 consists of 17 residues. CDR3 loop: CASSRGLAGVVGDTQYF. The CDR3 DNA is TGTGCCAGCAGCCGTGGACTAGCGGGGGTGGTAGGAGATACGCAGTATTTT.

The chain carries TRBV28 and TRBJ1-3; TRBD1 might be the D (6 bases). CDR3 length: 15 amino acids. The ends were cut back, 2 bases at V and 11 bases at J, with 19 bases in the middle. The germline V gene encodes CDR1 MDHEN and CDR2 SYDVKM. The DNA of the CDR3 is TGTGCCAGCAGTTTACAGGGGCCTGGGTGGAGGGCCATATATTTT. Encoded protein: CASSLQGPGWRAIYF.

The chain couples TRBV2 to TRBJ2-3; TRBD2 might be the D (5 bases). Trimming removed 4 bases at V and 5 bases at J, with 13 bases between. Germline CDR1 SNHLY, CDR2 FYNNEI. The CDR3 covers 14 residues. As DNA, the CDR3 is TGTGCCAGCAGTGTTCTGCGGGTGGGAGATACGCAGTATTTT. Its protein product is CASSVLRVGDTQYF.

This rearrangement joins TRBV9 to TRBJ2-1; D perhaps matches TRBD2 (7 bases). CDR1 is SGDLS, CDR2 YYNGEE, per germline. The V gene lost 4 bases and the J gene lost 7 bases, with 15 bases spanning the gap. This CDR3 spans 14 amino acids. The CDR3 sequence: CASSPRGAGNEQFF. CDR3 bases: TGTGCCAGCAGCCCCCGGGGGGCGGGAAATGAGCAGTTCTTC.

The V call is TRBV19, the J call TRBJ1-6; D perhaps matches TRBD1 (6 bases). Germline lookup yields CDR1 LNHDA and CDR2 SQIVND (reference sequence). The CDR3 is 15 amino acids. V shed 5 bases and J shed 7 bases, with 15 bases lying between them. CDR3 in amino acids: CASSPVRGVNSPLHF. CDR3 nucleotide sequence: TGTGCCAGTAGTCCAGTTAGGGGGGTCAATTCACCCCTCCACTTT.

Concerning this clone: The junction and the germline gene differ at one end; a read error may be behind it. This chain connects TRBV10-3 to TRBJ1-1; no reliable D call. The CDR3 is 11 amino acids. Germline V gives CDR1 ENHRY, CDR2 SYGVKD. The CDR3 bases are TGTGCCACCAGTGCGGACACTGAAGCTTTCTTT. Translation: CATSADTEAFF.

This rearrangement joins TRBV2 to TRBJ1-5; 9 bases map to TRBD1. CDR1 and CDR2 from the germline V gene are SNHLY and FYNNEI. Trimming cost V 7 bases and J 5 bases; bases outside gene matches: 9. The CDR3 length is 15 residues. CDR3 sequence: CASNGQGYGHQPQHF. The CDR3 nucleotides are TGTGCCAGCAATGGACAGGGGTATGGACATCAGCCCCAGCATTTT.

This chain uses TRBV7-8 with TRBJ2-1; D may be TRBD2 (7 bases). Trimming removed 5 bases at V and 2 bases at J, with 13 bases between. CDR3 length: 15 residues. Germline CDR1 and CDR2: SGHVS and FQNEAQ. CDR3 DNA: TGTGCCAGCAGCCCGGGGGGCCGGACCTACAATGAGCAGTTCTTC. Residues: CASSPGGRTYNEQFF.

The chain employs TRBV6-1 and TRBJ2-7; D not certain. This CDR3 comprises 15 residues. Trimming left V 3 bases short and J 0 bases short, with 12 bases between. Germline CDR1 reads MNHNS; CDR2 reads SASEGT. The CDR3 DNA reads TGTGCCAGCAGTGACCCCCTGACCTCCTCCTACGAGCAGTACTTC. Protein sequence: CASSDPLTSSYEQYF.

This clone was counted between two and nine times. V usage is TRBV3-1 (or the pseudogene TRBV3-2) and J usage is TRBJ2-6; D possibly corresponds to TRBD2 (5 bases). The CDR3 runs to 15 residues. Trimming removed 5 bases from V and 1 base from J, with 9 bases in between. Germline V gene data show CDR1 as LGHDT and CDR2 as YNNKEL (reference sequence). The CDR3 reads CASSSTGSGANVLTF. CDR3 nucleotides: TGTGCCAGCAGCTCGACGGGATCTGGGGCCAACGTCCTGACTTTC.